A selection of T cell receptor beta chains follows, all from one sample in a study of CD8 T cells in ankylosing spondylitis. TCRdb processed the 5' RACE reads anew with MiXCR; each CDR3 protein has one entry. Counted here are about 30,000 distinct CDR3 sequences, less than 40% occurring once; the ten biggest clones make up less than 55%. The sample taken for sequencing was synovial fluid, either unsorted or a sorted T cell fraction (not recorded which). These receptors all come from a male donor with ankylosing spondylitis. Each CDR3 is given with its conserved first and last residue. A D gene is named only where the DNA matches it firmly. Not all rows give a size; the values are once, few, many and, for expanded clones, a class.

v_gene	d_gene	abundance	j_gene	CDR3nt	CDR3aa
TRBV12-3/TRBV12-4	TRBD2	.	TRBJ2-1	TGTGCCAGCAGCTTACTAGCGGGAGGCAATGAGCAGTTCTTC	CASSLLAGGNEQFF
TRBV3-1	TRBD1	.	TRBJ2-1	TGTGCCAGCAGCTGGGGACAGGGCCTGCAGTTCTTC	CASSWGQGLQFF
TRBV7-9	TRBD1	.	TRBJ2-1	TGTGCCAGCAGCCCGGGACAGGGGGCGTCCAATGAGCAGTTCTTC	CASSPGQGASNEQFF
TRBV5-1	TRBD1	.	TRBJ2-3	TGCGCCAGCAGACAGGGGGGCCCTATAACCAGCACAGATACGCAGTATTTT	CASRQGGPITSTDTQYF
TRBV2	.	.	TRBJ1-1	TGTGCCAGCAGTCGCTCCCTAGCAATCGGGGCTTTCTTT	CASSRSLAIGAFF
TRBV4-1	TRBD1	.	TRBJ2-5	TGCGCCAGCAGCCAAGATGGGACAGGGGGCGTCGGAGAGACCCAGTACTTC	CASSQDGTGGVGETQYF
TRBV16	TRBD2	.	TRBJ2-5	TGTGCCAGCAGCCAATCAGTCCTAGCGGGAGCATGGGAGACCCAGTACTTC	CASSQSVLAGAWETQYF
TRBV13	TRBD2	.	TRBJ2-1	TGTGCCAGCAGCTTAGGGTATGAGACTAGCGCCAATGAGCAGTTCTTC	CASSLGYETSANEQFF
TRBV6-2/TRBV6-3	TRBD2	.	TRBJ2-3	TGTGCCAGCAGTGGATCTAGCGGGGCCACAGATACGCAGTATTTT	CASSGSSGATDTQYF
TRBV11-2	.	.	TRBJ2-2	TGTGCCAGCAGCTTAGAAAACACCGGGGAGCTGTTTTTT	CASSLENTGELFF
TRBV30	.	.	TRBJ2-1	TGTGCCTGGGGGTGGGGCGGAAGAGCCTACAATGAGCAGTTCTTC	CAWGWGGRAYNEQFF
TRBV27	.	.	TRBJ1-1	TGTGCCAGCAGTACATCGGTAAGGGGGAAGGCAGCTTTCTTT	CASSTSVRGKAAFF
TRBV12-3/TRBV12-4	.	many	TRBJ1-2	TGTGCCAGCCGCGTTGCCCTGGGACGGAACTATGGCTACACCTTC	CASRVALGRNYGYTF
TRBV24-1	TRBD1	many	TRBJ1-2	TGTGCCACCAGTGATGACACCGGGACAGAGTATGGCTACACCTTC	CATSDDTGTEYGYTF
TRBV6-6	.	.	TRBJ2-1	TGTGCCAGCACCCTCGCGGGATACAATGAGCAGTTCTTC	CASTLAGYNEQFF